This passage covers 22 T cell receptor beta chains from one sample sequenced in a study of tissue T cells after allogeneic stem cell transplantation. Noted time point: mouse harvest day 14 after allogeneic transplant. The graft held 10^6 splenic CD5+ T cells and 10^7 T-cell-depleted bone marrow cells. TCRdb's table, derived via immunoSEQ multiplex PCR, lists solely in-frame clones and lacks some. The table lists some 4,700 clones, 32% of them singletons. Sequencing used skin. These receptor sequences come from a female BALB/c mouse given C57BL/6 T cells with graft-versus-host disease after an allogeneic hematopoietic cell transplant.

In this sample, this clone is large. The genes and germline here are from mouse. With the read ending 1 residue before the CDR3 end, the germline J gene is used to fill in that end. The chain combines TRBV26 with TRBJ2-3, with 7 bases fitting TRBD2. Germline V CDR1 and CDR2: KGHPV, FQNQEV (reference sequence). The trim removed 5 bases at V and 0 bases at J, leaving 2 bases unmatched. This CDR3 is built from 14 residues. CDR3 DNA (partial): TGTGCCAGCAGTTCACTGGGGAGTGCAGAAACGCTGTAT. This translates into CASSSLGSAETLY. The full CDR3 sequence reads CASSSLGSAETLYF.

By share of the sample, this clone is medium-sized. The gene symbols are mouse symbols. The read finishes 1 residue shy of the CDR3 end, and the germline J gene is used to complete it. V gene TRBV26 combines with J gene TRBJ1-4; TRBD1 matches 7 bases. Germline V gene data show CDR1 as KGHPV and CDR2 as FQNQEV (reference sequence). The CDR3 extends over 15 amino acids. V was clipped by 3 bases and J by 4 bases; unmatched bases: 5. Incomplete CDR3 DNA: TGTGCCAGCAGTCTCCCGGGACAGTTCAACGAAAGATTATTT. Translation gives CASSLPGQFNERLF. The full CDR3 protein is CASSLPGQFNERLFF.

To note about this clone: These gene names are mouse names. With the read ending 1 residue before the CDR3 end, the germline J gene is used to fill in that end. The rearrangement links TRBV5 to TRBJ2-5; D gene unclear. Per germline, CDR1 LGHNA and CDR2 YNLKQL (reference sequence). The CDR3 spans 13 residues. Trimming pared 0 bases from V and 1 base from J, leaving 2 bases between. This CDR3 reads CASSQDYQDTQYF. The covered CDR3 bases are TGTGCCAGCAGCCAAGATTACCAAGACACCCAGTAC.

Turning to this clone: Any gene name here is a mouse gene name. The read comes to an end 1 residue before the CDR3 does, leaving the germline J gene to fill in the end. The genes are TRBV23 and TRBJ1-1; TRBD1, the table's D call, lacks a check against the DNA. Germline V CDR1 and CDR2: KGHTA, FQNQQP. CDR3 length: 12 residues. The CDR3 reads CSSSRDSTEVFF. The sequenced part of the CDR3 DNA is TGCTCCAGCAGTCGGGACAGCACAGAAGTCTTC.

This clone was picked up a small number of times. Gene labels here are mouse ones. CDR3 region: CASSSDRVSGNTLYF. The covered CDR3 bases are TGTGCCAGCAGTTCGGACAGGGTCTCTGGAAATACGCTCTAT. The rearrangement uses TRBV26 and TRBJ1-3, with 8 bases matching TRBD1. The sequenced fragment ends 1 residue before the CDR3 boundary, so the rest is inferred from the germline J gene. CDR3 length equals 15 residues. Trimming removed 5 bases from V and 1 base from J; junction bases left unmatched: 4. Germline CDR1 is KGHPV and CDR2 is FQNQEV (reference sequence).

This clone is categorized as large (0.1 to 1%). The gene symbols are mouse symbols. The CDR3 sequence: CASSLDKYEQYF. Incomplete CDR3 DNA: TGTGCAAGCAGCTTAGACAAATATGAACAGTAC. The chain couples TRBV16 to TRBJ2-7; no firm D call. The read finishes 1 residue shy of the CDR3 end, and the germline J gene is used to complete it. The length of the CDR3 is 12 residues. The V gene lost 0 bases and the J gene lost 4 bases, with 4 bases spanning the gap. CDR1 and CDR2 (germline): SGHSA, FRNQAP. The variable domain in full, with the rest retrieved from reference TRBV16 and TRBJ2-7, is NAGVIQTPRHKVTGKGQEATLWCEPISGHSAVFWYRQTIVQGLEFLTYFRNQAPIDDSGMPKERFSAQMPNQSHSTLKIQSTQPQDSAVYLCASSLDKYEQYFGPGTRLTVL.

This clone is categorized as medium-sized. Gene names refer to mouse genes. CDR3 DNA, as far as it was read: TGTGCCAGCAGCCAAGACTGGGGGAAAAACACCTTGTAC. Protein product: CASSQDWGKNTLY. The full CDR3 reads CASSQDWGKNTLYF. The chain joins TRBV5 to TRBJ2-4; 7 nucleotides agree with TRBD2. The CDR3 goes on 1 residue after the read ends, and that part is filled in from the germline J gene. The CDR3 length is 14 residues. Germline trimming cut 0 bases from V and 4 bases from J; bases unmatched to any gene: 1. Per germline, CDR1 LGHNA and CDR2 YNLKQL (reference sequence).

Points on this clone: Gene names refer to mouse genes. The missing CDR3 end, 1 residue past where the read stops, is filled in from the germline J gene. The chain couples TRBV26 to TRBJ1-3; D is possibly TRBD1 (6 bases). The V gene's germline CDR1 is KGHPV and CDR2 FQNQEV (reference sequence). V lost 3 bases and J lost 4, with 10 bases in between. This CDR3 region has 14 residues. The sequenced CDR3 bases are TGTGCCAGCAGTCTAAACAGGGTGGGAAATACGCTCTAT. This codes for CASSLNRVGNTLY. The whole CDR3 sequence reads CASSLNRVGNTLYF.

This clone is medium-sized (0.01 to 0.1%) in the sample. Gene and germline names: mouse. CDR3 loop: CASSQTRSGNTLYF. The sequenced CDR3 bases are TGTGCCAGCAGTCAGACCCGTTCTGGAAATACGCTCTAT. The rearrangement joins TRBV26 to TRBJ1-3; D ambiguous. Sequencing ends 1 residue short of the CDR3 end; the germline J gene provides the rest. Germline-derived CDR1 and CDR2 are KGHPV and FQNQEV (reference sequence). The V end lost 4 bases, the J end lost 0 bases, and 7 bases lay between the germline ends. The CDR3 totals 14 residues.

As concerns this clone: Any gene name here is a mouse gene name. The read terminates 1 residue ahead of where the CDR3 ends, so the germline J gene completes it. The V gene is TRBV26, the J gene TRBJ2-5; the D gene is possibly TRBD1 (5 bases). Germline loops: CDR1 KGHPV, CDR2 FQNQEV (reference sequence). This CDR3 has 13 amino acids. Trimming removed 2 bases from V and 3 bases from J, with 6 bases in between. The CDR3 reads CASSLRGQDTQYF. The DNA read from the CDR3 is TGTGCCAGCAGTCTGAGGGGTCAAGACACCCAGTAC.

Only a few counts were recorded for this clone. Germline and genes here are mouse. Sequencing ends 1 residue short of the CDR3 end; the germline J gene provides the rest. The rearrangement joins TRBV13-3 to TRBJ2-1; D tentatively reads TRBD1 or TRBD2 (5 bases each). V lost 1 base and J 1 base, leaving 6 bases between the germline ends. The germline V gene encodes CDR1 NNHDY and CDR2 SYVADS. This CDR3 has 14 residues. The CDR3 region is CASSDRGNYAEQFF. The DNA read from the CDR3 is TGTGCCAGCAGTGATCGGGGGAACTATGCTGAGCAGTTC.

By share, this clone counts as large. Mouse gene names and germline throughout. The read stops 1 residue short of the end of the CDR3; the missing end is completed from the germline J gene. The V call is TRBV5, the J call TRBJ2-1, with TRBD2 identical over 12 bases. The V gene's germline CDR1 is LGHNA and CDR2 YNLKQL (reference sequence). The J segment lost 3 bases and the V segment lost 2 bases, leaving 8 bases of the junction unmatched. The CDR3 runs to 18 residues. CDR3 DNA (partial): TGTGCCAGCAGCCAATACCGGGACTGGGGGGCCCTCTATGCTGAGCAGTTC. Translating gives CASSQYRDWGALYAEQF. Given in full, the CDR3 is CASSQYRDWGALYAEQFF.

This clone is large in the sample. The gene symbols are mouse symbols. The missing CDR3 end, 1 residue past where the read stops, is filled in from the germline J gene. The rearrangement links TRBV15 to TRBJ2-7; no clear D. The CDR3 consists of 11 residues. Germline V gene sequence: CDR1 SGHND, CDR2 FRSKSL. V was clipped by 3 bases and J by 3 bases, with 3 bases between them. The DNA read from the CDR3 is TGTGCCAGCAGTTTGGACTATGAACAGTAC. This encodes CASSLDYEQY. The whole CDR3 is CASSLDYEQYF.

As to this clone: Gene names follow the mouse nomenclature. The read ends 1 residue early relative to the CDR3; the germline J gene fills the gap. The same CDR3 arises from other DNA sequences in this sample as well. J is TRBJ2-5 and V is TRBV26; D possibly corresponds to TRBD1 (6 bases). With 3 bases removed from V and 2 bases from J, the gap between germline ends came to 9 bases. The CDR3 consists of 14 residues. Germline loops: CDR1 KGHPV, CDR2 FQNQEV (reference sequence). The CDR3 region is CASSLGTFQDTQYF. The CDR3 bases that were read are TGTGCCAGCAGTCTCGGGACATTCCAAGACACCCAGTAC.

About this clone: Genes and germline are mouse. The read ends 1 residue early relative to the CDR3; the germline J gene fills the gap. The genes are TRBV26 and TRBJ2-5; unclear D gene. The CDR3 covers 14 residues. Trimming pared 2 bases from V and 0 bases from J, leaving 6 bases between. Germline CDR1 and CDR2: KGHPV and FQNQEV (reference sequence). The CDR3 spells CASSLTVNQDTQYF. The sequenced part of the CDR3 DNA is TGTGCCAGCAGTCTGACGGTTAACCAAGACACCCAGTAC.

Regarding this clone: Gene names denote mouse genes. Read coverage stops 1 residue before the CDR3 terminus; the germline J gene supplies the remainder. The chain carries TRBV1 and TRBJ1-4; TRBD1 matches 7 bases. J lost 0 bases, V lost 1 base, and 5 bases had no gene match. The V gene's germline CDR1 is NSQYPW and CDR2 LRSPGD (reference sequence). The CDR3 is 17 amino acids. The CDR3 protein is CTCSAGTGTVSNERLFF. The CDR3 DNA, read in part, is TGCACCTGCAGTGCAGGAACCGGGACAGTTTCCAACGAAAGATTATTT.

This clone has more than one count but fewer than ten. Mouse names are used for the genes. The read falls 1 residue short of the CDR3 end, and the missing part is taken from the germline J gene. The chain has TRBV26 and TRBJ1-4; no clear D. Trimming took off 3 bases at V and 2 bases at J, with 7 bases between the two ends. The CDR3 spans 14 residues. The germline V gene has CDR1 KGHPV and CDR2 FQNQEV (reference sequence). The sequenced CDR3 bases are TGTGCCAGCAGTCTCGGGAGATCCAACGAAAGATTATTT. Translation: CASSLGRSNERLF. The entire CDR3 is CASSLGRSNERLFF. The full variable domain, completed using reference TRBV26 and TRBJ1-4, is NSKVIQTPRYLVKGQGQKAKMRCIPEKGHPVVFWYQQNKNNEFKFLINFQNQEVLQQIDMTEKRFSAECPSNSPCSLEIQSSEAGDSALYLCASSLGRSNERLFFGHGTKLSVL.

Of note for this clone: Gene names and germline match the mouse. CDR3 DNA (partial): TGTGCCAGCAGTGAGCGGACAGCAAACACAGAAGTCTTC. Protein sequence: CASSERTANTEVF. The entire CDR3 is CASSERTANTEVFF. V and J are TRBV13-3 and TRBJ1-1, with D maybe TRBD1 (6 bases). The read ends 1 residue early relative to the CDR3; the germline J gene fills the gap. V was pared by 2 bases and J by 0 bases, with 8 bases between. The CDR3 is 14 residues long. Germline V gene lookup returns CDR1 NNHDY and CDR2 SYVADS.

In its sample, this clone is medium-sized. Mouse names are used for the genes. The read ends 1 residue early relative to the CDR3; the germline J gene fills the gap. The rearrangement joins TRBV26 to TRBJ2-4; D is unresolved. The V gene lost 0 bases and the J gene lost 1 base, with 8 bases spanning the gap. Looked up from germline, CDR1 is KGHPV and CDR2 is FQNQEV (reference sequence). The CDR3 has 15 amino acids. CDR3 sequence reads: CASSLSGLGQNTLYF. CDR3 bases read: TGTGCCAGCAGTCTGTCAGGGCTGGGTCAAAACACCTTGTAC. Full variable domain (missing parts from reference TRBV26 and TRBJ2-4): NSKVIQTPRYLVKGQGQKAKMRCIPEKGHPVVFWYQQNKNNEFKFLINFQNQEVLQQIDMTEKRFSAECPSNSPCSLEIQSSEAGDSALYLCASSLSGLGQNTLYFGAGTRLSVL.

This clone showed up just a few times. The gene names here belong to mouse. The CDR3 region is CASGDLGGRQDTQYF. Incomplete CDR3 DNA: TGTGCCAGCGGTGATCTGGGGGGGCGCCAAGACACCCAGTAC. The chain links TRBV13-2 to TRBJ2-5, with 10 nucleotides matching TRBD2. The read finishes 1 residue shy of the CDR3 end, and the germline J gene is used to complete it. The CDR3 contains 15 residues. Trimming took 1 base from V and 2 from J; bases not matched to a gene: 1. Germline V gene data show CDR1 as NNHNN and CDR2 as SYGAGS (reference sequence).

On this clone itself: The genes are named according to mouse. The CDR3 extends 1 residue past the end of the read, so its final part is completed from the germline J gene. The chain links TRBV23 to TRBJ2-5; the DNA was not compared with TRBD2, the D call given in the table. The CDR3 consists of 14 residues. Per germline, CDR1 KGHTA and CDR2 FQNQQP. CDR3 DNA (partial): TGCTCCAGCAGTCAATCCCTTAACCAAGACACCCAGTAC. It is translated as CSSSQSLNQDTQY. The complete CDR3 reads CSSSQSLNQDTQYF.

Concerning this clone: The germline and genes are mouse ones. The read terminates 1 residue before the CDR3 end, so the remaining end is supplied by the germline J gene. The chain is built from TRBV26 and TRBJ1-3, with 7 bases aligning to TRBD1. This CDR3 region has 16 residues. Looked up from germline, CDR1 is KGHPV and CDR2 is FQNQEV (reference sequence). J gave up 0 bases and V 4 bases, and 6 bases lay outside the gene matches. CDR3 protein: CASSPGTAHSGNTLYF. The sequenced part of the CDR3 DNA is TGTGCCAGCAGTCCCGGGACAGCACATTCTGGAAATACGCTCTAT.